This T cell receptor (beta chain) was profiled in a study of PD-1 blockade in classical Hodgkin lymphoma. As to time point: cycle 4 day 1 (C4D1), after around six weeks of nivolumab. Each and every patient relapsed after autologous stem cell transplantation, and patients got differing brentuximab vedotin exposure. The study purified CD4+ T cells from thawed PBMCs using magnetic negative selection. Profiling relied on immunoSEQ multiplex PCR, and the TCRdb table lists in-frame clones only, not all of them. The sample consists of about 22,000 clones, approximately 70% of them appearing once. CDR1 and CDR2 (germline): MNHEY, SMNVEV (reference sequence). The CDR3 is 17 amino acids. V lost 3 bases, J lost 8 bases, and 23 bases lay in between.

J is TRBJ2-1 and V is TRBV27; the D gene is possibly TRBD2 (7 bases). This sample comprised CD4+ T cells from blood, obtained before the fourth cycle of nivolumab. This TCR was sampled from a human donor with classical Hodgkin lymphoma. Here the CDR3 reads CASSFRKGRGGGYEQFF. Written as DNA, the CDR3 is TGTGCCAGCAGTTTTCGGAAGGGTCGTGGCGGGGGCTATGAGCAGTTCTTC.